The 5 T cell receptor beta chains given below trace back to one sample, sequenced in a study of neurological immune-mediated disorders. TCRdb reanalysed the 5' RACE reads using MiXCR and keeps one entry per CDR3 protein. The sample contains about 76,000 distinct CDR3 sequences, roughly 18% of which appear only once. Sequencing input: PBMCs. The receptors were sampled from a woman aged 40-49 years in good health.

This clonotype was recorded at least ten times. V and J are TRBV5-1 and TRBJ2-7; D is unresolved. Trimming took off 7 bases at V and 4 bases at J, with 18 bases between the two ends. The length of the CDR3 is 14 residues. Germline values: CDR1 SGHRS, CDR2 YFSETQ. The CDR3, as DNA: TGCGCCAGCTCGGCTGATTCGAAGGGATACGAGCAGTACTTC. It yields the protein CASSADSKGYEQYF. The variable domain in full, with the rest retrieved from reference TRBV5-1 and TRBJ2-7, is KAGVTQTPRYLIKTRGQQVTLSCSPISGHRSVSWYQQTPGQGLQFLFEYFSETQRNKGNFPGRFSGRQFSNSRSEMNVSTLELGDSALYLCASSADSKGYEQYFGPGTRLTVT.

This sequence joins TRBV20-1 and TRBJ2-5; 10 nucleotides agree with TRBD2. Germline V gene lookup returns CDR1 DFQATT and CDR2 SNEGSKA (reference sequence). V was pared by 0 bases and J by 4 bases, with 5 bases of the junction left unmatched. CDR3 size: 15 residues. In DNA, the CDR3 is TGCAGTGCTAGAGATTGGGCTAGCGGGGGAGAGACCCAGTACTTC. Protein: CSARDWASGGETQYF.

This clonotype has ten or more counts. This chain's CDR3 is CSARALGLGTDTQYF. The CDR3 DNA reads TGCAGTGCTAGAGCGCTGGGCCTAGGCACAGATACGCAGTATTTT. The chain carries TRBV20-1 and TRBJ2-3; no firm D call. This CDR3 region has 15 residues. Trimming took 1 base from V and 1 from J, leaving 12 bases between them. Germline V gene lookup returns CDR1 DFQATT and CDR2 SNEGSKA (reference sequence).

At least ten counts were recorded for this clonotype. The CDR3 sequence: CSAAQGATDTQYF. The CDR3, as DNA: TGCAGTGCCGCCCAGGGGGCAACAGATACGCAGTATTTT. The gene calls are TRBV20-1 and TRBJ2-3; 8 nucleotides match TRBD1. The CDR3 runs 13 residues. Germline trimming cut 6 bases from V and 3 bases from J; bases unmatched to any gene: 5. The germline gives CDR1 DFQATT, CDR2 SNEGSKA (reference sequence).

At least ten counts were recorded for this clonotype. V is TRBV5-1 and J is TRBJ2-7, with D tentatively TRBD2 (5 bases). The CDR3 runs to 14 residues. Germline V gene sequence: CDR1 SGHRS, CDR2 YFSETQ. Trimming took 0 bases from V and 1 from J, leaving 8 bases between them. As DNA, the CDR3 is TGCGCCAGCAGCTTGGGGAGGTTTTCCTACGAGCAGTACTTC. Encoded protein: CASSLGRFSYEQYF.